Presented here are 26 T cell receptor beta chains from one specimen sequenced in a study of OX40 agonist ivuxolimab in advanced cancers. Some clones are missing from TCRdb's copy, which holds only in-frame ones; the method was immunoSEQ multiplex PCR. The profile shows more than 60,000 clones, about 87% of them singletons. This sample comprised CD4+ or CD8+ T cells sorted from blood, obtained in a trial of the OX40 agonist ivuxolimab. The receptors originated from an adult with an advanced solid tumor such as melanoma, head and neck, liver or kidney cancer.

The chain recombines TRBV15 with TRBJ1-4; D unclear. The germline V gene encodes CDR1 LNHNV and CDR2 YYDKDF (reference sequence). Trimming shortened V by 0 bases and J by 8 bases, and 13 bases separated the two germline ends. The CDR3 spans 15 residues. The CDR3 DNA is TGTGCCACCAGCAGAGAATTGAGGATTCAGGAAAAACTGTTTTTT. Amino acid sequence: CATSRELRIQEKLFF.

This clone was counted once. The chain uses TRBV2 and TRBJ1-2; the match to TRBD1 covers 8 bases. CDR1 and CDR2 from the germline V gene are SNHLY and FYNNEI. The V gene end was trimmed by 2 bases and the J gene end by 4 bases; junction bases not matched to a gene: 6. This CDR3 contains 15 residues. The CDR3 reads CASSENYRGAYGYTF. In DNA, the CDR3 is TGTGCCAGCAGTGAAAACTACAGGGGGGCCTATGGCTACACCTTC.

The chain couples TRBV7-9 to TRBJ1-1, with 8 nucleotides matching TRBD1. Germline V gene lookup returns CDR1 SEHNR and CDR2 FQNEAQ (reference sequence). The V segment lost 2 bases and the J segment 5 bases; nucleotides outside the gene matches: 7. This CDR3 comprises 15 residues. Here the CDR3 DNA reads TGTGCCAGCAGCTTAAATACAGGGGGTAGTACTGAAGCTTTCTTT. It is translated as CASSLNTGGSTEAFF.

The rearrangement links TRBV7-9 to TRBJ1-1, with D perhaps matching TRBD1 (6 bases). CDR1 and CDR2 from the germline V gene are SEHNR and FQNEAQ (reference sequence). The CDR3 covers 17 residues. Trimming cost V 4 bases and J 0 bases, with 18 bases left between them. CDR3 sequence reads: CASSSTGRTLMNTEAFF. CDR3 in DNA: TGTGCCAGCAGCTCAACAGGGAGGACTCTAATGAACACTGAAGCTTTCTTT.

The chain combines TRBV6-6 with TRBJ1-2; tentatively, D is TRBD1 (5 bases). The ends were cut back, 7 bases at V and 8 bases at J, with 11 bases in the middle. Germline lookup yields CDR1 MNHNY and CDR2 SVGAGI (reference sequence). The CDR3 contains 11 residues. The CDR3, as DNA: TGTGCCAGCACCGTGGAGGGGGGCTACACCTTC. Translating gives CASTVEGGYTF.

The V call is TRBV7-2, the J call TRBJ2-2; D remains ambiguous. Germline V gene data show CDR1 as SGHTA and CDR2 as FQGNSA. This CDR3 has 15 amino acids. The ends were cut back, 3 bases at V and 2 bases at J, with 10 bases in the middle. Here the CDR3 reads CASSFGSANTGELFF. CDR3 sequence (DNA): TGTGCCAGCAGCTTCGGGTCAGCTAACACCGGGGAGCTGTTTTTT.

The chain combines TRBV4-3 with TRBJ2-3; the D gene is possibly TRBD2 (5 bases). Germline V lookup: CDR1 LGHNA, CDR2 YSLEER. V was cut by 0 bases and J by 4 bases, with 11 bases left in between. This CDR3 has 15 amino acids. The CDR3 bases are TGCGCCAGCAGCCAAGATCCTGCTAGCCCAGATACGCAGTATTTT. Its protein is CASSQDPASPDTQYF.

The chain recombines TRBV6-6 with TRBJ2-3; D might be TRBD1 (8 bases). This CDR3 is 15 amino acids long. Looked up from germline, CDR1 is MNHNY and CDR2 is SVGAGI (reference sequence). The germline V and J ends were trimmed by 4 bases and 1 base, with 12 bases remaining between them. The CDR3 is CASSCTGGGTDTQYF. The DNA of the CDR3 is TGTGCCAGCAGTTGCACAGGGGGGGGCACAGATACGCAGTATTTT.

This clone was seen just once. The chain couples TRBV7-9 to TRBJ1-5; TRBD1 is a possible D gene (5 bases). The V end lost 6 bases, the J end lost 1 base, and 7 bases lay between the germline ends. There are 13 residues in the CDR3. Germline V gene lookup returns CDR1 SEHNR and CDR2 FQNEAQ (reference sequence). CDR3 DNA: TGTGCCAGCAGTTGGGACAGCAATCAGCCCCAGCATTTT. Translation: CASSWDSNQPQHF.

V gene TRBV5-6 combines with J gene TRBJ2-1; TRBD2 agrees at 9 bases. Germline V gene data show CDR1 as SGHDT and CDR2 as YYEEEE. Trimming removed 4 bases from V and 7 bases from J; junction bases left unmatched: 12. The CDR3 sequence is 16 residues long. CDR3 nucleotides: TGTGCCAGCAGCCCACGACGGCTAGCGGGACCGAATGAGCAGTTCTTC. Encoded protein: CASSPRRLAGPNEQFF.

V and J are TRBV27 and TRBJ1-1; possibly TRBD1 for D (5 bases). The CDR3 length is 14 residues. CDR1 MNHEY and CDR2 SMNVEV come from the germline V gene (reference sequence). V was shortened by 5 bases and J by 5 bases, with 15 bases between the two germline ends. This chain's CDR3 is CASSPPGSWTEAFF. The CDR3, as DNA: TGTGCCAGCAGTCCCCCAGGGTCTTGGACTGAAGCTTTCTTT.

The chain carries TRBV28 and TRBJ1-5, with TRBD1 matching over 7 bases. In germline, CDR1 is MDHEN, CDR2 SYDVKM. J was trimmed by 2 bases and V by 3 bases; bases with no gene match: 13. The CDR3 is made up of 18 amino acids. CDR3 protein: CASSFSVVDREGNQPQHF. DNA for the CDR3: TGTGCCAGCAGTTTCTCTGTGGTTGACAGGGAAGGCAATCAGCCCCAGCATTTT.

This clone was found once. V is TRBV5-8 and J is TRBJ1-5; maybe TRBD1 (6 bases). The CDR3 runs 15 residues. Trimming removed 1 base from V and 5 bases from J, with 13 bases in between. Germline V gene sequence: CDR1 SGHTS, CDR2 YDEGEE. The CDR3 is CASSLTGRNDQPQHF. As DNA, the CDR3 is TGTGCCAGCAGCTTGACAGGGAGAAATGATCAGCCCCAGCATTTT.

This clone was detected only a few times. The chain employs TRBV10-3 and TRBJ1-1, with D uncertain. Deletions cut 4 bases from V and 3 bases from J, with 15 bases between. CDR1 and CDR2 from the germline V gene are ENHRY and SYGVKD. The CDR3 is 15 residues long. CDR3 sequence (DNA): TGTGCCATCAGTGTTGGAGGAAGGGCGGACACTGAAGCTTTCTTT. This sequence encodes CAISVGGRADTEAFF.

The gene calls are TRBV5-5 and TRBJ1-6; unclear D gene. This CDR3 spans 17 amino acids. Looked up from germline, CDR1 is SGHKS and CDR2 is YYEKEE (reference sequence). Trimming removed 4 bases from V and 7 bases from J, with 21 bases in between. The CDR3 is CASSVRETAWGNSPLHF. CDR3 DNA: TGTGCCAGCAGCGTGAGGGAGACGGCCTGGGGAAATTCACCCCTCCACTTT.

V usage is TRBV18 and J usage is TRBJ1-4; D possibly corresponds to TRBD1 (5 bases). The V gene's germline CDR1 is KGHSH and CDR2 LQKENI. The V end was cut by 8 bases, the J end by 4 bases, with 14 bases between. The CDR3 extends over 14 amino acids. CDR3 in DNA: TGTGCCAGCCGCCCGGGACCGATTAATGAAAAACTGTTTTTT. This translates into CASRPGPINEKLFF.

This chain connects TRBV7-8 to TRBJ1-2, with D uncertain. Trimming removed 4 bases at V and 2 bases at J, with 8 bases between. The CDR3 covers 13 residues. Looked up from germline, CDR1 is SGHVS and CDR2 is FQNEAQ. The CDR3 DNA is TGTGCCAGCAGCTATCAGCAAAACTATGGCTACACCTTC. This encodes CASSYQQNYGYTF.

CDR3 sequence reads: CASVSGQGNTEAFF. The CDR3 DNA is TGTGCCAGCGTGTCGGGACAGGGGAACACTGAAGCTTTCTTT. The chain uses TRBV28 and TRBJ1-1; TRBD1 matches 9 bases. Germline CDR1 reads MDHEN; CDR2 reads SYDVKM. This CDR3 spans 14 amino acids. V was pared by 8 bases and J by 1 base, with 5 bases of the junction left unmatched.

In its sample, this clone was seen once. The chain couples TRBV10-3 to TRBJ2-5, with D maybe TRBD2 (6 bases). There are 13 residues in the CDR3. Trimming stripped 4 bases from V and 5 bases from J, with 11 bases between. Germline CDR1 is ENHRY and CDR2 is SYGVKD. CDR3 in amino acids: CAISGGVGETQYF. The CDR3 nucleotides read TGTGCCATCAGTGGGGGGGTTGGTGAGACCCAGTACTTC.

This clone was seen at least ten times. The chain links TRBV6-5 to TRBJ1-1, with 8 positions matching TRBD1. The CDR3 loop spans 15 amino acids. V was pared by 5 bases and J by 10 bases, with 15 bases of the junction left unmatched. Germline CDR1 is MNHEY and CDR2 is SVGAGI. The CDR3 DNA reads as TGTGCCAGCAGTGCCATCCGGGACAGGAGAATCGGAGCTTTCTTT. Its translation is CASSAIRDRRIGAFF.

This chain uses TRBV2 with TRBJ1-1, with a tentative D call TRBD1 (6 bases). The CDR3 has 15 residues. Germline assignment: CDR1 SNHLY and CDR2 FYNNEI. The V and J ends lost 6 bases and 4 bases respectively, with 18 bases between them. The CDR3 here is CASRARGGWGTEAFF. CDR3 nucleotide sequence: TGTGCCAGCAGGGCCAGGGGCGGATGGGGCACTGAAGCTTTCTTT.

This chain links TRBV11-3 with TRBJ2-1, with 7 positions matching TRBD2. Germline CDR1 and CDR2: SGHNT and YENEEA. This CDR3 region has 15 residues. Losses at the gene ends were 5 bases for V and 2 bases for J; bases not matched to a gene: 6. The CDR3 region is CASSPAGVPYNEQFF. The CDR3 DNA is TGTGCCAGCAGCCCTGCGGGAGTGCCCTACAATGAGCAGTTCTTC.

This chain connects TRBV19 to TRBJ2-5; a weak D match, TRBD2 (6 bases). V was trimmed by 5 bases and J by 3 bases, leaving 16 bases between them. The CDR3 covers 15 residues. The germline gives CDR1 LNHDA, CDR2 SQIVND (reference sequence). In DNA form, the CDR3 reads TGTGCCAGTAGTTCCGTTAGTGGCGGGGAAGAGACCCAGTACTTC. Translation: CASSSVSGGEETQYF. Full variable domain (rest looked up from reference TRBV19 and TRBJ2-5): DGGITQSPKYLFRKEGQNVTLSCEQNLNHDAMYWYRQDPGQGLRLIYYSQIVNDFQKGDIAEGYSVSREKKESFPLTVTSAQKNPTAFYLCASSSVSGGEETQYFGPGTRLLVL.

This clone was detected a few times. The chain joins TRBV6-1 to TRBJ2-7; D is perhaps TRBD1 (6 bases). The germline V gene encodes CDR1 MNHNS and CDR2 SASEGT. The CDR3 has 14 residues. V lost 3 bases to trimming and J lost 0 bases, with 9 bases between them. The CDR3 bases are TGTGCCAGCAGTGACGGACAGAACTCCTACGAGCAGTACTTC. It encodes CASSDGQNSYEQYF.

This clone has a single count. V usage is TRBV6-1 and J usage is TRBJ2-2, with D hard to call. V lost 6 bases and J lost 6, with 17 bases in between. The CDR3 sequence is 15 residues long. Germline lookup yields CDR1 MNHNS and CDR2 SASEGT. The CDR3, as DNA: TGTGCCAGCAGCCCCCTTGGGCGTCCCCCCGGGGAGCTGTTTTTT. The encoded protein is CASSPLGRPPGELFF.

The chain couples TRBV5-4 to TRBJ1-6, with a weak D call TRBD1 (6 bases). The CDR3 loop spans 16 amino acids. Per the germline V gene, CDR1 is SGHNT and CDR2 is YYREEE (reference sequence). With 6 bases removed from V and 6 bases from J, the gap between germline ends came to 19 bases. The CDR3 region has the DNA TGTGCCAGCACCCGAGCGGGGGGCCTGGGTAATTCACCCCTCCACTTT. It codes for CASTRAGGLGNSPLHF. The whole variable domain, remainder taken from reference TRBV5-4 and TRBJ1-6, is ETGVTQSPTHLIKTRGQQVTLRCSSQSGHNTVSWYQQALGQGPQFIFQYYREEENGRGNFPPRFSGLQFPNYSSELNVNALELDDSALYLCASTRAGGLGNSPLHFGNGTRLTVT.